This T cell receptor beta chain was captured in a study of prognosis after radiotherapy for stage I lung cancer. Looking at the study overall: Roughly 11 patients had adenocarcinoma tumors, while squamous cell carcinoma tumors were found in roughly seven.

Template was genomic DNA; TCR beta CDR3 amplified in two multiplex PCR rounds. First-round PCR employed TRBV- and TRBJ-specific primers for each gene. Via MiXCR, TCRdb re-called the multiplex PCR reads, giving one row per CDR3 protein. Here the sample spans around 16,000 distinct CDR3 sequences, less than 55% being singletons. In its sample, this clonotype was seen many times. Its matching antigen is unknown. Findings and limits, study-wide: Metastatic and non-metastatic patients reportedly diverged in TRBV and TRBJ gene usage. Reduced unique TCR clone counts were recorded after stereotactic body radiation therapy, with a median of about 9,700 versus 6,500.

This specimen consisted of PBMCs, obtained before or after stereotactic body radiation therapy (not recorded which). The sequence was obtained from a donor older than 45 with non-small cell lung cancer.

The CDR3, as DNA: TGTGCCAGTAGTATACCAGGAGGGGGCTATGAAAAACTGTTTTTT. It translates to CASSIPGGGYEKLFF. The chain combines TRBV19 with TRBJ1-4, with 7 bases matching TRBD1. V lost 2 bases, J lost 6 bases, and 6 bases stayed unmatched. The CDR3 is 15 residues long. The germline gives CDR1 LNHDA, CDR2 SQIVND (reference sequence).